These 11 T cell receptor beta chains were sequenced from one sample in a study of T cell clones after liver transplantation. Method: immunoSEQ multiplex PCR; TCRdb's copy keeps in-frame clones and lacks some. The sample holds roughly 55,000 clones, approximately 84% seen once. Source: CD4+ T cells from blood, taken before liver transplant. The receptor source for this set is a human donor who received a liver transplant.

In this sample, this clone turned up a few times. The gene calls are TRBV15 and TRBJ1-2; D is unclear. The CDR3 length is 14 residues. Germline loops: CDR1 LNHNV, CDR2 YYDKDF (reference sequence). V lost 1 base and J 0 bases, leaving 6 bases between the germline ends. This chain's CDR3 is CATSRVTANYGYTF. The CDR3 bases are TGTGCCACCAGCAGAGTGACGGCTAACTATGGCTACACCTTC.

The chain couples TRBV5-4 to TRBJ2-5, with TRBD2 matching over 14 bases. CDR3 size: 16 residues. Germline loops: CDR1 SGHNT, CDR2 YYREEE (reference sequence). J lost 5 bases, V lost 4 bases, and 7 bases had no gene match. As DNA, the CDR3 is TGTGCCAGCAGCCTATGGACTAGCGGGGGGAGGGAGACCCAGTACTTC. It specifies CASSLWTSGGRETQYF. Variable domain in full (rest from reference TRBV5-4 and TRBJ2-5): ETGVTQSPTHLIKTRGQQVTLRCSSQSGHNTVSWYQQALGQGPQFIFQYYREEENGRGNFPPRFSGLQFPNYSSELNVNALELDDSALYLCASSLWTSGGRETQYFGPGTRLLVL.

The chain couples TRBV13 to TRBJ1-5; 9 bases agree with TRBD1. With V trimmed by 5 bases and J by 7 bases, 6 bases remained unmatched. Germline V lookup: CDR1 PRHDT, CDR2 FYEKMQ (reference sequence). The CDR3 length is 14 residues. This chain's CDR3 is CASSQRQGEQPQHF. CDR3 in DNA: TGTGCCAGCAGCCAACGACAGGGGGAGCAGCCCCAGCATTTT.

The J gene is TRBJ2-2, the V gene TRBV11-1; D is possibly TRBD1 or TRBD2 (5 bases each). V was trimmed by 6 bases and J by 0 bases, leaving 11 bases between them. CDR3 length equals 15 residues. The germline V gene encodes CDR1 SGHAT and CDR2 FQDESV (reference sequence). The CDR3 DNA reads as TGTGCCAGCAGACCGGGACCGGCGAACACCGGGGAGCTGTTTTTT. Amino acid sequence: CASRPGPANTGELFF.

The CDR3 nucleotides read TGTGCCAGTAGCCCACAGGGCAGGGACTATGGCTACACCTTC. It encodes CASSPQGRDYGYTF. The chain recombines TRBV19 with TRBJ1-2; a weak D match, TRBD1 (6 bases). The germline gives CDR1 LNHDA, CDR2 SQIVND (reference sequence). The CDR3 contains 14 residues. The V and J ends lost 6 bases and 3 bases respectively, with 14 bases between them.

This chain connects TRBV4-1 to TRBJ2-7, with D hard to call. CDR1 and CDR2 from the germline V gene are MGHRA and YSYEKL. V lost 3 bases and J lost 7, with 10 bases in between. This CDR3 spans 12 amino acids. CDR3 loop: CASSQIGFEQYF. CDR3 nucleotides: TGCGCCAGCAGCCAGATAGGTTTTGAGCAGTACTTC.

The CDR3 region is CASRQQGIQGTQYF. In DNA form, the CDR3 reads TGTGCCAGCAGACAACAGGGTATTCAGGGGACCCAGTACTTC. The chain carries TRBV27 and TRBJ2-5; TRBD1 is a possible D gene (6 bases). Germline-derived CDR1 and CDR2 are MNHEY and SMNVEV (reference sequence). V was shortened by 6 bases and J by 7 bases, with 18 bases between the two germline ends. The CDR3 consists of 14 residues.

This clone was observed a single time. This chain connects TRBV7-2 to TRBJ1-1; D is unclear. The CDR3 contains 13 residues. CDR1 is SGHTA, CDR2 FQGNSA, per germline. The ends were cut back, 5 bases at V and 0 bases at J, with 7 bases in the middle. The CDR3 DNA reads as TGTGCCAGCAGCCAACAAATGAACACTGAAGCTTTCTTT. As protein: CASSQQMNTEAFF.

This sequence joins TRBV4-1 and TRBJ2-3; perhaps TRBD1 as D (6 bases). V lost 3 bases and J 6 bases, leaving 19 bases between the germline ends. CDR1 and CDR2 (germline): MGHRA, YSYEKL. The CDR3 is made up of 16 amino acids. The CDR3 reads CASSQSTGKREDTQYF. The CDR3 DNA follows: TGCGCCAGCAGCCAGAGTACAGGGAAAAGGGAGGATACGCAGTATTTT.

The chain carries TRBV21-1 and TRBJ2-7; the table calls TRBD1, which could not be checked here. TRBV21-1 is designated a pseudogene. CDR3 length: 16 residues. The CDR3 nucleotides read TGTGCCAGCAGCAAAGGCAGGTCGTTGGGCTCCTACGAGCAGTACTTC. Translated: CASSKGRSLGSYEQYF.

The rearrangement uses TRBV5-6 and TRBJ2-5, with TRBD2 matching over 11 bases. The germline V gene has CDR1 SGHDT and CDR2 YYEEEE. The CDR3 loop spans 17 amino acids. V lost 6 bases and J lost 5; bases outside the gene matches: 15. The CDR3: CASTLSPTSGGWETQYF. The CDR3 DNA follows: TGTGCCAGCACTCTGTCTCCTACTAGCGGGGGTTGGGAGACCCAGTACTTC.